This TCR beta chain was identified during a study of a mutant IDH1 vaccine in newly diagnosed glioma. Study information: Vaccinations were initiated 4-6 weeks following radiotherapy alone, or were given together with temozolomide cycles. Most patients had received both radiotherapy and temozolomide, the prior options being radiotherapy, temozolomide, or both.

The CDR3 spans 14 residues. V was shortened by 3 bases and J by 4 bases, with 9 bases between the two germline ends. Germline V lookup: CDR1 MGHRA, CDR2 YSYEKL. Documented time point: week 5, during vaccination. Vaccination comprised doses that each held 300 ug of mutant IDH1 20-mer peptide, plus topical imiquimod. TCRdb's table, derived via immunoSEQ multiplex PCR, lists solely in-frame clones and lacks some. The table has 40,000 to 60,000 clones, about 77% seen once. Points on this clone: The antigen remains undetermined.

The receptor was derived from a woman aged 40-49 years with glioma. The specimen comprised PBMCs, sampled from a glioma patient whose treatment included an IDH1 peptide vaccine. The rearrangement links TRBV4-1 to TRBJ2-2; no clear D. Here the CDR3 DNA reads TGCGCCAGCAGCCATCAGCTAGGCACCGGGGAGCTGTTTTTT. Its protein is CASSHQLGTGELFF.